These T cell receptor beta chains were read from a single sample in a study of monozygotic twins with inflammatory bowel disease. Reanalyzing the 5' RACE reads, TCRdb keeps one entry per CDR3 protein, without DNA. The sample totals some 440,000 distinct CDR3 sequences. The sequenced material came from blood. These receptors all come from a human donor with ulcerative colitis or Crohn's disease, or a healthy co-twin of an affected twin (not recorded which). The CDR3 runs from the conserved cysteine through the conserved F or W.

cdr3_aa j_call v_call
CATSRDQGTGYGYTF TRBJ1-2 TRBV15
CASSPEAGQNIQYF TRBJ2-4 TRBV7-2
CASSPGFQETQYF TRBJ2-5 TRBV18
CAWSGLAGDRGFTDTQYF TRBJ2-3 TRBV30
CATSSRGRFRQGDSNEQFF TRBJ2-1 TRBV15
CASSRKRGEPSTDTQYF TRBJ2-3 TRBV11-1
CATGTTPYNEQFF TRBJ2-1 TRBV15
CASSFLAGGEKLFF TRBJ1-4 TRBV7-2
CASSYSSGPQGTQYF TRBJ2-5 TRBV5-6
CASSLNLASLSGNTIYF TRBJ1-3 TRBV7-2
CASSLLQGFGETQYF TRBJ2-5 TRBV7-9
CASSLWGAEGETQYF TRBJ2-5 TRBV5-1
CASSQDGGTQYF TRBJ2-3 TRBV4-1
CASSFSGYYEQYF TRBJ2-7 TRBV5-1
CASSGATYEQYF TRBJ2-7 TRBV5-6
CASSSYRGGYTF TRBJ1-2 TRBV7-9
CASTRTDREQFF TRBJ2-1 TRBV7-9
CASSQTGLGSYEQYF TRBJ2-7 TRBV3-1